These 27 T cell receptor beta chains came from one sample sequenced in a study of CXCR3-negative and CXCR3-positive naive CD8 T cells. The authors prepared UMI-labeled TRB cDNA libraries by 5' RACE. Following a re-call of the 5' RACE reads, TCRdb has one entry per CDR3 protein and lacks DNA. Reported are 84,000 or so distinct CDR3 sequences; the ten largest clones contain 1.6%. Sequencing used naive CXCR3- CD8+ T cells from blood. Subset of the sample: CD45RO-CCR7+CD27+CD95- naive CD8+ T cells lacking CXCR3 (TNR3-). The source of these receptors is a human donor in good health. Some clones in this sample may be carry-over from other donors' samples.

V gene TRBV28 combines with J gene TRBJ1-5. Looked up from germline, CDR1 is MDHEN and CDR2 is SYDVKM. The CDR3 has 16 amino acids. The CDR3 protein is CASSSPEGRSNQPQHF. Based on the CDR3 plus reference TRBV28 and TRBJ1-5, the full variable domain is DVKVTQSSRYLVKRTGEKVFLECVQDMDHENMFWYRQDPGLGLRLIYFSYDVKMKEKGDIPEGYSVSREKKERFSLILESASTNQTSMYLCASSSPEGRSNQPQHFGDGTRLSIL.

The V gene is TRBV20-1, the J gene TRBJ2-7. The CDR3 consists of 14 residues. Germline CDR1 reads DFQATT; CDR2 reads SNEGSKA (reference sequence). This CDR3 is CSARYIDGSYEQYF.

CDR3 loop: CASSDLGQRHGYTF. The chain is built from TRBV7-9 and TRBJ1-2; the TCRdb D gene call, TRBD1, has no DNA to confirm it. This CDR3 region has 14 residues. In germline, CDR1 is SEHNR, CDR2 FQNEAQ (reference sequence).

This chain uses TRBV6-5 with TRBJ1-1; absent DNA, TCRdb's TRBD1 call cannot be checked. Germline-derived CDR1 and CDR2 are MNHEY and SVGAGI. The CDR3 length is 13 residues. The CDR3: CATGTGFNTEAFF.

The chain couples TRBV20-1 to TRBJ2-7; the D call of TRBD1 rests on TCRdb alone, since no DNA is present to check it. This CDR3 spans 14 amino acids. The germline gives CDR1 DFQATT, CDR2 SNEGSKA (reference sequence). This CDR3 reads CSARGRDRLYEQYF.

The V gene is TRBV4-3, the J gene TRBJ2-7; TCRdb's D gene call, TRBD1, goes unchecked for lack of DNA. Germline V gives CDR1 LGHNA, CDR2 YSLEER. This CDR3 spans 16 amino acids. CDR3 in amino acids: CASSQEVGGTSYEQYF.

The gene calls are TRBV15 and TRBJ2-5; the TCRdb D gene call, TRBD2, has no DNA to confirm it. The CDR3 sequence is 16 residues long. Germline CDR1 is LNHNV and CDR2 is YYDKDF (reference sequence). CDR3 sequence: CATSRPPPEGQETQYF.

CDR3 amino acids: CASSLTSGGPEQFF. The chain carries TRBV5-1 and TRBJ2-1; TCRdb returns TRBD2, unconfirmable since there is no DNA. This CDR3 has 14 residues. Looked up from germline, CDR1 is SGHRS and CDR2 is YFSETQ.

The chain combines TRBV29-1 with TRBJ2-7; TCRdb names TRBD2, which stays unverified in the absence of DNA. This CDR3 region has 14 residues. Germline V gives CDR1 SQVTM, CDR2 ANQGSEA. The CDR3 protein is CSVEDPTSMGEQYF.

This chain joins TRBV29-1 and TRBJ2-5; TCRdb's assignment of TRBD1 cannot be checked, as there is no DNA. In germline, CDR1 is SQVTM, CDR2 ANQGSEA. CDR3 length: 13 amino acids. This CDR3 reads CSVEGQDQETQYF.

The genes are TRBV28 and TRBJ1-1; TCRdb's D call, TRBD1, is unchecked because there is no DNA. The CDR3 consists of 16 residues. Germline CDR1 reads MDHEN; CDR2 reads SYDVKM. CDR3 amino acids: CASRVTGGSMNTEAFF.

The CDR3 is CASSVVAGAYEQYF. V is TRBV9 and J is TRBJ2-7; with no DNA, the TCRdb D assignment of TRBD1 cannot be verified. This CDR3 has 14 residues. The germline CDR1 and CDR2 sequences are SGDLS and YYNGEE.

The rearrangement joins TRBV12-3 or TRBV12-4 to TRBJ2-7. This CDR3 contains 14 residues. The CDR3 reads CAILQVGVGNEQYF.

The chain links TRBV29-1 to TRBJ2-4. CDR1 and CDR2 from the germline V gene are SQVTM and ANQGSEA. CDR3 size: 13 residues. The CDR3 here is CSAHEVAKNIQYF.

The chain couples TRBV7-9 to TRBJ1-1. Germline lookup yields CDR1 SEHNR and CDR2 FQNEAQ (reference sequence). This CDR3 is 16 amino acids long. CDR3 in amino acids: CASSSTWGNRNTEAFF.

The chain has TRBV12-3 or TRBV12-4 and TRBJ2-5; TCRdb's D call, TRBD1, is unchecked because there is no DNA. There are 12 residues in the CDR3. CDR3 in amino acids: CASGGPWETQYF.

The chain recombines TRBV29-1 with TRBJ2-1; the TCRdb call, TRBD2, lacks DNA for checking. The length of the CDR3 is 14 residues. The germline V gene has CDR1 SQVTM and CDR2 ANQGSEA. The CDR3 sequence: CSVETRGTNNEQFF.

The V and J genes are TRBV14 and TRBJ2-7. CDR1 and CDR2 (germline): SGHDN, FVKESK. CDR3 length equals 13 residues. CDR3 in amino acids: CASSQGQRNEQYF.

The chain couples TRBV27 to TRBJ2-1. The CDR3 totals 15 residues. Germline V gene data show CDR1 as MNHEY and CDR2 as SMNVEV (reference sequence). CDR3 region: CASRNLGYGYNEQFF.

The chain is built from TRBV29-1 and TRBJ1-2; without DNA, the TCRdb call of TRBD1 cannot be checked. The germline V gene encodes CDR1 SQVTM and CDR2 ANQGSEA. The CDR3 is 13 amino acids. CDR3 sequence reads: CSVSTDRGHGYTF.

Here the CDR3 reads CASRPAGRAAFF. The rearrangement uses TRBV12-3 or TRBV12-4 and TRBJ1-1. The CDR3 has 12 residues.

This chain connects TRBV19 to TRBJ1-6. Germline V gene lookup returns CDR1 LNHDA and CDR2 SQIVND (reference sequence). The CDR3 totals 12 residues. Here the CDR3 reads CASSLVNSPLHF.

The CDR3 is CASSLRQGYEQYF. The rearrangement joins TRBV27 to TRBJ2-7; TCRdb names TRBD1, which stays unverified in the absence of DNA. In germline, CDR1 is MNHEY, CDR2 SMNVEV (reference sequence). CDR3 length: 13 amino acids.

This chain joins TRBV28 and TRBJ2-3; TCRdb selects TRBD2, and the lack of DNA leaves this call unchecked. The CDR3 sequence is 15 residues long. Germline V CDR1 and CDR2: MDHEN, SYDVKM. This CDR3 is CASSPLATGTDTQYF.

This sequence joins TRBV2 and TRBJ2-3; TCRdb gives TRBD2 as the D gene, but with no DNA this cannot be confirmed. Germline loops: CDR1 SNHLY, CDR2 FYNNEI. The CDR3 is 16 amino acids. The CDR3 is CASSDGGRGGTDTQYF.

The chain is built from TRBV29-1 and TRBJ2-1. The CDR3 is 12 amino acids. Germline assignment: CDR1 SQVTM and CDR2 ANQGSEA. CDR3 sequence reads: CSVAGPYNEQFF.

The rearrangement joins TRBV6-6 to TRBJ2-7; TCRdb's D gene call, TRBD2, goes unchecked for lack of DNA. The CDR3 has 16 amino acids. The germline gives CDR1 MNHNY, CDR2 SVGAGI (reference sequence). The CDR3 sequence: CASSFLRDRTRYEQYF.